A single sample is the source of the 28 T cell receptor beta chains below, sequenced in a study of persistence of HIV-infected CD4 T cells. Nonspecific anti-CD3/anti-CD28 bead stimulation represents the broad CD4+ T cell repertoire. Sorting selected CD4+ T cells upregulating both CD40 ligand and CD69. Sequencing used immunoSEQ version 4 in survey mode. Measured with immunoSEQ multiplex PCR; TCRdb has only the in-frame clones, and not every one. The sample comprises under 50,000 clones, 85% to 90% of which are singletons, and 3% to 3.5% rests with the top ten. Their target antigens are unknown. Material: CD4+ T cells sorted from PBMCs after approximately 19-hour stimulation, obtained from a patient who received antiretroviral therapy. The receptors shown here come from an adult woman with HIV who was CMV-seropositive.

V and J are TRBV2 and TRBJ2-5; D is possibly TRBD2 (5 bases). Per the germline V gene, CDR1 is SNHLY and CDR2 is FYNNEI. V lost 3 bases and J lost 1, with 6 bases in between. The CDR3 totals 13 residues. The CDR3 here is CASSDEGQETQYF. In DNA, the CDR3 is TGTGCCAGCAGTGATGAGGGCCAAGAGACCCAGTACTTC.

The V gene is TRBV7-2, the J gene TRBJ1-3; the D is unclear. Trimming cost V 0 bases and J 3 bases, with 6 bases left between them. This CDR3 has 14 amino acids. CDR1 is SGHTA and CDR2 is FQGNSA in the germline V gene. The CDR3 DNA is TGTGCCAGCAGCTTAGCGGATGTTGGAAACACCATATATTTT. It specifies CASSLADVGNTIYF.

This clone has a handful of counts. This rearrangement joins TRBV14 to TRBJ2-1; 12 bases match TRBD2. Germline V lookup: CDR1 SGHDN, CDR2 FVKESK. The CDR3 is made up of 16 amino acids. Trimming at V came to 6 bases and at J to 6 bases, leaving 9 bases not matched to a gene. The CDR3 nucleotides read TGTGCCAGCAGAAAATCAGGACTAGCGGGGTTCAATGAGCAGTTCTTC. Amino acids: CASRKSGLAGFNEQFF.

The rearrangement joins TRBV24-1 to TRBJ1-1; 8 bases align to TRBD1. The V segment lost 4 bases and the J segment 11 bases; nucleotides outside the gene matches: 11. CDR1 and CDR2 from the germline V gene are KGHDR and SFDVKD. This CDR3 is 14 amino acids long. The CDR3 nucleotides read TGTGCCACCAGTGACCCAGCGAAAGCAGGGGGCGCTTTCTTT. Encoded protein: CATSDPAKAGGAFF.

The rearrangement uses TRBV18 and TRBJ2-7; TRBD1 agrees at 7 bases. V was clipped by 5 bases and J by 9 bases; unmatched bases: 7. The CDR3 runs to 12 residues. Per the germline V gene, CDR1 is KGHSH and CDR2 is LQKENI. The CDR3: CASSYSDRRQYF. The DNA for the CDR3 is TGTGCCAGCTCATACTCGGACAGGAGGCAGTACTTC.

The chain employs TRBV30 and TRBJ1-1; unclear D gene. This CDR3 is 11 amino acids long. The V gene's germline CDR1 is GTSNPN and CDR2 SVGIG (reference sequence). V was clipped by 1 base and J by 8 bases, with 8 bases between them. The CDR3 region is CAWSDTTEAFF. DNA of the CDR3: TGTGCCTGGAGTGATACAACAGAAGCTTTCTTT.

This rearrangement joins TRBV5-1 to TRBJ2-5; D assignment may be TRBD1 or TRBD2 (5 bases each). Germline CDR1 is SGHRS and CDR2 is YFSETQ. CDR3 length equals 15 residues. V lost 4 bases to trimming and J lost 3 bases, with 16 bases between them. The CDR3: CASSGLEGREETQYF. Here the CDR3 DNA reads TGCGCCAGCAGCGGCCTTGAGGGGAGAGAAGAGACCCAGTACTTC.

The chain joins TRBV5-1 to TRBJ2-3; the D is unclear. V was pared by 3 bases and J by 0 bases, with 14 bases between. CDR1 is SGHRS and CDR2 is YFSETQ in the germline V gene. CDR3 length: 16 residues. The CDR3 DNA sequence: TGCGCCAGCAGCTCGGGTGTCCAGACTAGCACAGATACGCAGTATTTT. It specifies CASSSGVQTSTDTQYF. The variable domain in full, completed from reference TRBV5-1 and TRBJ2-3, reads KAGVTQTPRYLIKTRGQQVTLSCSPISGHRSVSWYQQTPGQGLQFLFEYFSETQRNKGNFPGRFSGRQFSNSRSEMNVSTLELGDSALYLCASSSGVQTSTDTQYFGPGTRLTVL.

This clone came up a few times. The genes are TRBV6-1 and TRBJ1-5; TRBD1 might be the D (5 bases). The CDR3 is made up of 11 amino acids. Per germline, CDR1 MNHNS and CDR2 SASEGT. V was trimmed by 8 bases and J by 7 bases, leaving 9 bases between them. For the CDR3, the DNA is TGTGCCAGCGGGGCAGGGCAGCCCCAGCATTTT. Protein product: CASGAGQPQHF.

The chain joins TRBV2 to TRBJ2-3, with TRBD2 identical over 12 bases. The CDR3 has 14 amino acids. Per germline, CDR1 SNHLY and CDR2 FYNNEI. J gave up 7 bases and V 1 base, and 0 bases lay outside the gene matches. The CDR3 DNA reads TGTGCCAGCAGTGAAGGGACTAGCGGGAATACGCAGTATTTT. Translating gives CASSEGTSGNTQYF.

The CDR3 reads CAWRRGQETQYF. The CDR3 nucleotides read TGTGCCTGGAGGCGGGGACAAGAGACCCAGTACTTC. The genes are TRBV30 and TRBJ2-5; a weak D match, TRBD2 (6 bases). The CDR3 has 12 amino acids. V was pared by 3 bases and J by 2 bases, with 7 bases between. Germline V gives CDR1 GTSNPN, CDR2 SVGIG (reference sequence).

This clone was observed a handful of times. The chain links TRBV5-6 to TRBJ2-6; D gene ambiguous. CDR3 length: 15 residues. V lost 0 bases to trimming and J lost 2 bases, with 6 bases between them. CDR1 is SGHDT and CDR2 is YYEEEE in the germline V gene. Here the CDR3 DNA reads TGTGCCAGCAGCTTGGAGGGTCCTGGGGCCAACGTCCTGACTTTC. Translating gives CASSLEGPGANVLTF.

A few counts support this clone. The V call is TRBV4-3, the J call TRBJ2-7; D might be TRBD1 or TRBD2, each matching 5 bases. V lost 4 bases and J lost 2, with 9 bases in between. This CDR3 comprises 13 residues. In germline, CDR1 is LGHNA, CDR2 YSLEER. The CDR3 here is CASSRGRTYEQYF. The DNA of the CDR3 is TGCGCCAGCAGCCGGGGACGGACCTACGAGCAGTACTTC.

This chain joins TRBV15 and TRBJ1-5; D call uncertain. There are 16 residues in the CDR3. Trimming took 0 bases from V and 7 from J, leaving 16 bases between them. Germline V CDR1 and CDR2: LNHNV, YYDKDF (reference sequence). This chain's CDR3 is CATSRDGPFTKQPQHF. DNA of the CDR3: TGTGCCACCAGCAGAGACGGTCCTTTCACTAAACAGCCCCAGCATTTT.

CDR3 in amino acids: CASSYVVTEAFF. In nucleotides, the CDR3 is TGTGCCAGCAGTTACGTCGTAACTGAAGCTTTCTTT. This rearrangement joins TRBV6-5 to TRBJ1-1; D gene unclear. Between the trimmed V and J ends, which lost 2 bases and 5 bases, there was a span of 6 bases. Germline loops: CDR1 MNHEY, CDR2 SVGAGI. The CDR3 covers 12 residues.

As concerns this clone: One end of the junction varies from germline; a read error may be responsible. Other DNA sequences in this specimen translate into the identical CDR3. V is TRBV24-1 and J is TRBJ1-5, with 9 bases aligning to TRBD1. CDR3 size: 18 residues. Germline V gene data show CDR1 as KGHDR and CDR2 as SFDVKD. The CDR3 loop reads CATSDPTGGVGSNQPQHF. CDR3 nucleotide sequence: TGTGCCACCAGTGATCCCACAGGGGGCGTAGGAAGCAACCAGCCCCAGCATTTT.

The rearrangement uses TRBV28 and TRBJ2-7; TRBD2 might be the D (5 bases). Germline CDR1 reads MDHEN; CDR2 reads SYDVKM. Trimming took 2 bases from V and 2 from J, leaving 19 bases between them. This CDR3 region has 17 residues. Written as DNA, the CDR3 is TGTGCCAGCAGTTTAGGCTCCCGTCGAGGGAAAACCTACGAGCAGTACTTC. As protein: CASSLGSRRGKTYEQYF.

V usage is TRBV6-5 and J usage is TRBJ2-6; maybe TRBD1 (5 bases). In germline, CDR1 is MNHEY, CDR2 SVGAGI. Trimming left V 8 bases short and J 0 bases short, with 11 bases between. CDR3 size: 15 residues. The CDR3 DNA reads TGTGCCAGCGTATTACAGGCCTCTGGGGCCAACGTCCTGACTTTC. Amino acid sequence: CASVLQASGANVLTF.

The rearrangement joins TRBV7-9 to TRBJ2-5, with TRBD2 matching 7 bases. CDR3 length: 16 residues. The V and J ends lost 3 bases and 3 bases, in that order; junction bases with no gene match: 10. The germline V gene encodes CDR1 SEHNR and CDR2 FQNEAQ (reference sequence). Here the CDR3 DNA reads TGTGCCAGCAGCTTCCCAGTGGCCCGGGGGGAAGAGACCCAGTACTTC. Translation gives CASSFPVARGEETQYF. Together with reference TRBV7-9 and TRBJ2-5, the CDR3 gives the full variable domain: DTGVSQNPRHKITKRGQNVTFRCDPISEHNRLYWYRQTLGQGPEFLTYFQNEAQLEKSRLLSDRFSAERPKGSFSTLEIQRTEQGDSAMYLCASSFPVARGEETQYFGPGTRLLVL.

The rearrangement joins TRBV5-1 to TRBJ1-2; possibly TRBD1 for D (5 bases). The V end was cut by 5 bases, the J end by 5 bases, with 19 bases between. The germline gives CDR1 SGHRS, CDR2 YFSETQ. CDR3 length: 15 amino acids. CDR3 protein: CASRLTWGGNYGYTF. The CDR3 nucleotides are TGCGCCAGCAGGCTCACCTGGGGGGGGAATTATGGCTACACCTTC.

The sample holds one count of this clone. This sequence joins TRBV3-1 (or the pseudogene TRBV3-2) and TRBJ1-3, with D hard to call. Germline CDR1 reads LGHDT; CDR2 reads YNNKEL (reference sequence). Between the trimmed V and J ends, which lost 5 bases and 4 bases, there was a span of 12 bases. This CDR3 contains 14 residues. This chain's CDR3 is CASSLSIGGNTIYF. In DNA, the CDR3 is TGTGCCAGCAGCTTAAGCATTGGCGGAAACACCATATATTTT.

J is TRBJ2-7 and V is TRBV6-1, with 11 bases aligning to TRBD2. The V gene end was trimmed by 3 bases and the J gene end by 0 bases; junction bases not matched to a gene: 7. Germline assignment: CDR1 MNHNS and CDR2 SASEGT. The CDR3 sequence is 17 residues long. CDR3 amino acids: CASSELKTSGVSYEQYF. CDR3 coding DNA: TGTGCCAGCAGTGAGCTTAAGACTAGCGGGGTCTCCTACGAGCAGTACTTC.

The rearrangement links TRBV3-1 (or the pseudogene TRBV3-2) to TRBJ1-2; no definite D call. CDR3 length: 13 residues. The V end was cut by 0 bases, the J end by 7 bases, with 9 bases between. CDR1 LGHDT and CDR2 YNNKEL come from the germline V gene (reference sequence). CDR3 sequence reads: CASSQEGRIGYTF. The CDR3 DNA reads TGTGCCAGCAGCCAAGAAGGGAGAATTGGCTACACCTTC.

V and J are TRBV7-8 and TRBJ1-1, with a weak D call TRBD1 (5 bases). Germline lookup yields CDR1 SGHVS and CDR2 FQNEAQ. V gave up 5 bases and J gave up 5 bases, with 18 bases separating them. The CDR3 runs to 15 residues. CDR3 amino acids: CASSPRGRVRTEAFF. DNA for the CDR3: TGTGCCAGCAGCCCACGGGGCAGGGTTCGGACTGAAGCTTTCTTT.

The chain couples TRBV28 to TRBJ1-4; 12 positions match TRBD1. Germline values: CDR1 MDHEN, CDR2 SYDVKM. The V segment lost 6 bases and the J segment 13 bases; nucleotides outside the gene matches: 9. This CDR3 contains 14 residues. The CDR3 loop reads CASRPGTGGSLLFF. The CDR3 bases are TGTGCCAGCAGACCCGGGACAGGGGGCTCTTTACTGTTTTTT. Full variable domain (missing parts from reference TRBV28 and TRBJ1-4): DVKVTQSSRYLVKRTGEKVFLECVQDMDHENMFWYRQDPGLGLRLIYFSYDVKMKEKGDIPEGYSVSREKKERFSLILESASTNQTSMYLCASRPGTGGSLLFFGSGTQLSVL.

The chain employs TRBV5-8 and TRBJ2-2; 10 nucleotides line up with TRBD2. The CDR3 loop spans 17 amino acids. The ends lost 0 bases at V and 1 base at J; junction bases unmatched: 3. Germline CDR1 reads SGHTS; CDR2 reads YDEGEE. In DNA, the CDR3 is TGTGCCAGCAGCTTGGAACTAGCGGGGTTGAACACCGGGGAGCTGTTTTTT. Translation gives CASSLELAGLNTGELFF.

This clone showed up just once. The chain uses TRBV6-1 and TRBJ1-2; no clear D gene. Germline V gene sequence: CDR1 MNHNS, CDR2 SASEGT. The germline V and J ends were trimmed by 2 bases and 4 bases, with 11 bases remaining between them. The CDR3 contains 14 residues. The CDR3 bases are TGTGCCAGCAGTGAACGTTACGGCAGCTATGGCTACACCTTC. It yields the protein CASSERYGSYGYTF.

J is TRBJ1-1 and V is TRBV7-6, with D possibly TRBD1 on 6 matching bases. The CDR3 runs 16 residues. Looked up from germline, CDR1 is SGHVS and CDR2 is FNYEAQ. V shed 5 bases and J shed 3 bases, with 19 bases lying between them. The CDR3 DNA is TGTGCCAGCAGCCCAATTGGGGGCGTGGGGTACACTGAAGCTTTCTTT. Protein product: CASSPIGGVGYTEAFF.